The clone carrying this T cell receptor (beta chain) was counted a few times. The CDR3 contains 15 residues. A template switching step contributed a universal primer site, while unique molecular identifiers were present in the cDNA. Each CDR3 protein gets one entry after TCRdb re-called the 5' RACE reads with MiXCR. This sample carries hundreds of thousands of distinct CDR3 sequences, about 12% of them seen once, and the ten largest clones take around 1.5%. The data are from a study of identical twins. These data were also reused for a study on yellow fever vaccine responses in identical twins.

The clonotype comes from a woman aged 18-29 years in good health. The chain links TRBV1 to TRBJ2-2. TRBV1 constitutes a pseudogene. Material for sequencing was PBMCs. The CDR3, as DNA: TGCACCAGCAACCCAGACAGACTGAACACCGGGGAGCTGTTTTTT. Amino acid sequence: CTSNPDRLNTGELFF.